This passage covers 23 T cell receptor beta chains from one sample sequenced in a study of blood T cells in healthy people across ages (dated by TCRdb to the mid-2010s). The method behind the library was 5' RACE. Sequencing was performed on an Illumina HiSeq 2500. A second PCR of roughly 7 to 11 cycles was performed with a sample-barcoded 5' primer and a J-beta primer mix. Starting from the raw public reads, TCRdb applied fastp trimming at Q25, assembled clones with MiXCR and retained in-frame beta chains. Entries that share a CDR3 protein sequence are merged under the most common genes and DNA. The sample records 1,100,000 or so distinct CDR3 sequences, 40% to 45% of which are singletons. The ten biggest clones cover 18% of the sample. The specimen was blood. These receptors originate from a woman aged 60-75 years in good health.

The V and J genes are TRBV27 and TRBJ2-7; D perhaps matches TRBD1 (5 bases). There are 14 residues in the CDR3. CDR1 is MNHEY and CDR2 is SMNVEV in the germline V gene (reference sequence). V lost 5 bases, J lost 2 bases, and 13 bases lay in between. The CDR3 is CASSADRDTYEQYF. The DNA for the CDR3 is TGTGCCAGCAGTGCCGACAGAGACACCTACGAGCAGTACTTC.

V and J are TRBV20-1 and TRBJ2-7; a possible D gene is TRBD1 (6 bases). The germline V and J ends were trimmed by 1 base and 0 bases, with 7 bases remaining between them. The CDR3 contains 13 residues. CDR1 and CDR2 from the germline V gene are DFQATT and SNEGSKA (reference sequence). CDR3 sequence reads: CSARVTGSYEQYF. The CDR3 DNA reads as TGCAGTGCTAGAGTGACAGGCTCCTACGAGCAGTACTTC.

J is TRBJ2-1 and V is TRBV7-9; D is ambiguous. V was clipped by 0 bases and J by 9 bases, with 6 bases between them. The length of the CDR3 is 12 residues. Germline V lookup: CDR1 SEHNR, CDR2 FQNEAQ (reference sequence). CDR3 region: CASSLAQLEQFF. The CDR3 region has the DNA TGTGCCAGCAGCTTAGCGCAGCTTGAGCAGTTCTTC.

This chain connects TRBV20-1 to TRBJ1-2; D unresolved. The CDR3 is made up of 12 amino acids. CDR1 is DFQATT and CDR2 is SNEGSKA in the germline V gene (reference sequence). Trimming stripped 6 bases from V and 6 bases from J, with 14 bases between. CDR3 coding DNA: TGCAGTGCCCCGGAAGGACCGAATGGCTACACCTTC. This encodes CSAPEGPNGYTF.

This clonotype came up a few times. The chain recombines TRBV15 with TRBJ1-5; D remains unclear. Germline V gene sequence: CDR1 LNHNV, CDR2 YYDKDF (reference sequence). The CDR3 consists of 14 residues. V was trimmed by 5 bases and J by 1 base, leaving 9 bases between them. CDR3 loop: CATSRTGSNQPQHF. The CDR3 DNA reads TGTGCCACCAGCCGGACGGGGAGCAATCAGCCCCAGCATTTT.

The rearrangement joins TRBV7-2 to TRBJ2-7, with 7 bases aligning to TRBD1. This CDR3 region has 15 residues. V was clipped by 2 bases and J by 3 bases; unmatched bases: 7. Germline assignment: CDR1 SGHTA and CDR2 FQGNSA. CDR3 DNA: TGTGCCAGCAGCTTACCTGGGACAGAGCGCTACGAGCAGTACTTC. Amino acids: CASSLPGTERYEQYF.

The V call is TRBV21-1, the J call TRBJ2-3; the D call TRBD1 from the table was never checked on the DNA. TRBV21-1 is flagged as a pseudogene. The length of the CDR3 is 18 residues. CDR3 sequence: CASSNRSDREMSPDTQYF. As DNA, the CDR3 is TGTGCCAGCAGCAATCGGTCGGACAGGGAGATGTCTCCAGATACGCAGTATTTT.

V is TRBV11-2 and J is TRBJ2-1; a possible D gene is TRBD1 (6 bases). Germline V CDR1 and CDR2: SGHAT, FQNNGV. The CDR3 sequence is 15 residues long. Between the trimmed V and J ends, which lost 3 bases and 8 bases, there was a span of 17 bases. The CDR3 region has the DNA TGTGCCAGCAGCTTTATCCTAAGGGGGAAGGATGAGCAGTTCTTC. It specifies CASSFILRGKDEQFF. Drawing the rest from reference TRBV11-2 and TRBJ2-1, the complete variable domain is EAGVAQSPRYKIIEKRQSVAFWCNPISGHATLYWYQQILGQGPKLLIQFQNNGVVDDSQLPKDRFSAERLKGVDSTLKIQPAKLEDSAVYLCASSFILRGKDEQFFGPGTRLTVL.

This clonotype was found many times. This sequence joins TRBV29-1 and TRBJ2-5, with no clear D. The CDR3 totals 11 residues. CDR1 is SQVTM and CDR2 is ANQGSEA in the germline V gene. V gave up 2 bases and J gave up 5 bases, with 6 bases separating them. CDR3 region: CSVERAETQYF. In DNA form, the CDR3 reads TGCAGCGTTGAAAGGGCGGAGACCCAGTACTTC.

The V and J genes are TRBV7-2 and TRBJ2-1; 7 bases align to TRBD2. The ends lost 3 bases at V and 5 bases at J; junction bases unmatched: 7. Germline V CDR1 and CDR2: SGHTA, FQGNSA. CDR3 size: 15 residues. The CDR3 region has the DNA TGTGCCAGCAGCTTGAAAGCGGGAATAGACAATGAGCAGTTCTTC. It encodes CASSLKAGIDNEQFF.

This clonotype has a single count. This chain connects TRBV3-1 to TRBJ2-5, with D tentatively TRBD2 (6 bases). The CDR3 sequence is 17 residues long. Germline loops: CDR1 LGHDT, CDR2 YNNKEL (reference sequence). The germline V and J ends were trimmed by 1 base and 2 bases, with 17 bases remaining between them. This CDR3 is CASSQVPTSIRQETQYF. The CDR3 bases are TGTGCCAGCAGCCAAGTCCCGACTAGTATCCGTCAAGAGACCCAGTACTTC.

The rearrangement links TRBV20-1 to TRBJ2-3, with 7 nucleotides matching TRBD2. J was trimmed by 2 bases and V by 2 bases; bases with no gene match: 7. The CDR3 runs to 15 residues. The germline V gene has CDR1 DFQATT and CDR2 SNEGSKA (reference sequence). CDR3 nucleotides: TGCAGTGCTAGAACTCTAGCGGACTACACAGATACGCAGTATTTT. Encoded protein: CSARTLADYTDTQYF.

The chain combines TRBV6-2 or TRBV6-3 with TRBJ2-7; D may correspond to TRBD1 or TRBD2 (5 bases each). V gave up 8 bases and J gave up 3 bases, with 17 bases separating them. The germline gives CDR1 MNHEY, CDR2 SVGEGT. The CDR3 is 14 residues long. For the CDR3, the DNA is TGTGCCAGCGGTAATGGGGGAGACAACTACGAGCAGTACTTC. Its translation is CASGNGGDNYEQYF.

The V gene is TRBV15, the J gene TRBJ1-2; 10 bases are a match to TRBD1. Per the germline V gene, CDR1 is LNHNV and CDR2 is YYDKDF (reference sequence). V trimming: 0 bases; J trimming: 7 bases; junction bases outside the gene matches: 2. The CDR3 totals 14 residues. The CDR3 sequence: CATSRDWDRGGYTF. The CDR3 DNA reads TGTGCCACCAGCAGAGATTGGGACAGGGGTGGCTACACCTTC.

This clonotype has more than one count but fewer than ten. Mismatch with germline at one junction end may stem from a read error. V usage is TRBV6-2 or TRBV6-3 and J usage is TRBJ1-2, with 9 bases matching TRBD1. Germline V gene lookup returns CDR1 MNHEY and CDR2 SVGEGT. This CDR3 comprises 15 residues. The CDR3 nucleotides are TGTGCCAGCAGCCGACCGGGACAGGGCAACTGTGGCTACACCTTC. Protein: CASSRPGQGNCGYTF.

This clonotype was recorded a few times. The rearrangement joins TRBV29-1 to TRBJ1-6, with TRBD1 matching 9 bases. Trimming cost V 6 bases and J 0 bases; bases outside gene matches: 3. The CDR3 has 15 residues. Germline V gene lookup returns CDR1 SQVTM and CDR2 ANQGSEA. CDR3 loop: CSVKQGASYNSPLHF. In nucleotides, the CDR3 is TGCAGCGTAAAACAGGGGGCCTCCTATAATTCACCCCTCCACTTT.

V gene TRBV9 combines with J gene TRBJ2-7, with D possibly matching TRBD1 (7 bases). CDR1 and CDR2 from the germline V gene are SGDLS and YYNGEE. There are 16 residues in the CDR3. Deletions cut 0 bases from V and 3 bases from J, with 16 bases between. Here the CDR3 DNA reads TGTGCCAGCAGCGTAGACGGGGCAGGGGGGCTCTACGAGCAGTACTTC. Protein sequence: CASSVDGAGGLYEQYF.

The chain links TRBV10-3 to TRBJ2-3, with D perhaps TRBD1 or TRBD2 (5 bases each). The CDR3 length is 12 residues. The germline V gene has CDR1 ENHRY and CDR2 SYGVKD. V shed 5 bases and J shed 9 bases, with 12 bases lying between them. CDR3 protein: CAISRDPRTQYF. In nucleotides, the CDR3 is TGTGCCATCAGTAGGGACCCTCGGACGCAGTATTTT.

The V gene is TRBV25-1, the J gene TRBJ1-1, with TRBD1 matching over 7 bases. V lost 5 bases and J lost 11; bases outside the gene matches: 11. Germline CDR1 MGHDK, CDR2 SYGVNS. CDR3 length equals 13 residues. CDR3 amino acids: CASSKGQAKGAFF. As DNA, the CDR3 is TGTGCCAGCAGTAAAGGACAGGCTAAAGGCGCTTTCTTT.

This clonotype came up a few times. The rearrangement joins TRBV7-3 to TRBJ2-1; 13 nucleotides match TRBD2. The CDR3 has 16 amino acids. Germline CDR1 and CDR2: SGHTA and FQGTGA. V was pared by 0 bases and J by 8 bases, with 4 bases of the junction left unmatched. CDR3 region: CASSLTLAGGVYEQFF. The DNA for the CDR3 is TGTGCCAGCAGCTTAACACTAGCGGGAGGGGTATATGAGCAGTTCTTC.

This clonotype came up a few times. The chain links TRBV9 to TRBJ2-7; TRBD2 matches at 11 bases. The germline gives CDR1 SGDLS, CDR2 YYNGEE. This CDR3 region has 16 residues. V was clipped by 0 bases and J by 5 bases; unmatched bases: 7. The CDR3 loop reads CASSVGASGRRDEQYF. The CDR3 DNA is TGTGCCAGCAGCGTAGGGGCTAGCGGGAGGAGGGACGAGCAGTACTTC.

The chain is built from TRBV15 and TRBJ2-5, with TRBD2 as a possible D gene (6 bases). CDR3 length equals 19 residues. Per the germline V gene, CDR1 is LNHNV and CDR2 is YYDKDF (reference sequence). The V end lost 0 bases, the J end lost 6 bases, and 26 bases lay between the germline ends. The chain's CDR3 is CATSRDEPLGLSSRQTQYF. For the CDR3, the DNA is TGTGCCACCAGCAGAGACGAACCCTTGGGACTCTCCTCAAGGCAGACCCAGTACTTC.

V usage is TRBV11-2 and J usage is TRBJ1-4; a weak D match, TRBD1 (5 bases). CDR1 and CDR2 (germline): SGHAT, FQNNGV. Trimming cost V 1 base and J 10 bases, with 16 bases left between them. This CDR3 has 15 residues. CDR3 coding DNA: TGTGCCAGCAGCTTAGGGGGCAGGGCCTGGGGAAAACTGTTTTTT. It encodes CASSLGGRAWGKLFF.